This T cell receptor beta chain emerged from a study of blood T cell repertoires in COVID-19. Study-level information: Donors in the United States, Italy and Spain gave samples during acute or convalescent COVID-19.

This clone has only a few counts. Assay used: immunoSEQ multiplex PCR; TCRdb lists only in-frame clones, some missing. The sample shows some 330,000 clones, 85% to 90% of them seen only once. Trimming removed 6 bases from V and 10 bases from J, with 13 bases in between. The CDR3 has 13 amino acids. The germline CDR1 and CDR2 sequences are SNHLY and FYNNEI. Two consecutive negative NP/OP PCR tests, clearance, or resolved symptoms defined Cohort 3 recovery. Sequencing was carried out using PBMCs or T cells enriched from blood (not recorded which). The clonotype originates from a man under 40 who had recovered from COVID-19. V usage is TRBV2 and J usage is TRBJ1-6; a possible D gene is TRBD1 (6 bases). This CDR3 is CASRGFGGSPLHF. CDR3 coding DNA: TGTGCCAGCAGAGGATTTGGGGGCTCACCCCTCCACTTT.